The source of this T cell receptor beta chain is a study of TIL therapy for anti-PD-1-resistant metastatic lung cancer. Study-level background: Tumor harvest preceded PD-1/PD-L1 blockade, followed by nivolumab treatment. Notes on the study in general: Infused TIL clonotypes partially replaced the baseline blood repertoire, then decayed over months.

Trimming cost V 0 bases and J 0 bases, with 9 bases left between them. The CDR3 has 16 amino acids. Germline CDR1 is MNHEY and CDR2 is SMNVEV (reference sequence). As for time point: pre-treatment sample, taken before nivolumab and TIL therapy. This was the immunoSEQ v3 assay. TCRdb's copy holds only in-frame clones and misses some; the assay was immunoSEQ multiplex PCR. The sample shows under 70,000 clones, more than 60% of them seen only once. With respect to this clone: Its antigen is as yet unknown.

The source material was blood, sampled at baseline. The receptor comes from a person aged 25-79 years with non-small cell lung cancer. This chain links TRBV27 with TRBJ1-5; no reliable D call. The CDR3, as DNA: TGTGCCAGCAGTTTATCATCAGGAATTAGCAATCAGCCCCAGCATTTT. Protein sequence: CASSLSSGISNQPQHF.